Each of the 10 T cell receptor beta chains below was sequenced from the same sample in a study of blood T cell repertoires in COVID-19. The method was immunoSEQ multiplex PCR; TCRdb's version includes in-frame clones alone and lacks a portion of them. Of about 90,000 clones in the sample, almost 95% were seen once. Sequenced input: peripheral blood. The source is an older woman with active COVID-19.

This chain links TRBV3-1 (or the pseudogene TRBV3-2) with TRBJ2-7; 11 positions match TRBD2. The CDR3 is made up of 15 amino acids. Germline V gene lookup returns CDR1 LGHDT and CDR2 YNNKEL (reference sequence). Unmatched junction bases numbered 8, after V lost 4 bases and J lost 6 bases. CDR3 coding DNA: TGTGCCAGCAGCCCTACAGGGACTAGCGGTGTCGAGCAGTACTTC. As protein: CASSPTGTSGVEQYF.

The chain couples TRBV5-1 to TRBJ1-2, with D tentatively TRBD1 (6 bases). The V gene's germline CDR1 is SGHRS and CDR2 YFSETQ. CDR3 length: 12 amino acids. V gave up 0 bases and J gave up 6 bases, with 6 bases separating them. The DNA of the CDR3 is TGCGCCAGCAGCTTGGGACAGGATGGCTACACCTTC. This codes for CASSLGQDGYTF.

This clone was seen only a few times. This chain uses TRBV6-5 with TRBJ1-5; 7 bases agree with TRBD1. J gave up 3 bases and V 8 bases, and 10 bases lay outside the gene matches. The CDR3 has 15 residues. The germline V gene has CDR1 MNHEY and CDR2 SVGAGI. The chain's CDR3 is CASGPGQSDNQPQHF. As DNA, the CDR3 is TGTGCCAGCGGACCGGGACAGTCAGACAATCAGCCCCAGCATTTT.

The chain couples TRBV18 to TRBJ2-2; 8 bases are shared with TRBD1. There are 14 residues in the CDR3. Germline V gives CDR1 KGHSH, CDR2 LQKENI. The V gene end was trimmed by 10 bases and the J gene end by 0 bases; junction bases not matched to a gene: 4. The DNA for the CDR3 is TGTGCCACCCAGGGGGCCGCGAACACCGGGGAGCTGTTTTTT. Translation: CATQGAANTGELFF.

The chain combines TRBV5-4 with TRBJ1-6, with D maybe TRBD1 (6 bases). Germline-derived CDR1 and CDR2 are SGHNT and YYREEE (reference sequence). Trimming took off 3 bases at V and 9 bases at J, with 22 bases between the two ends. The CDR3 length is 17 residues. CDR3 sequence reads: CASSWGIRQAAFSPLHF. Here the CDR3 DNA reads TGTGCCAGCAGCTGGGGAATTCGACAGGCTGCTTTTTCACCCCTCCACTTT.

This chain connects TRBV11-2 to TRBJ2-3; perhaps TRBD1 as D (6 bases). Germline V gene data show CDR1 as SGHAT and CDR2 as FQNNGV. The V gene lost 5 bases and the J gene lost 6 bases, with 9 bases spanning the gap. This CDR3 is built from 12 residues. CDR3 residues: CASSPDRDTQYF. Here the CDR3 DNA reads TGTGCCAGCAGCCCCGACAGGGATACGCAGTATTTT. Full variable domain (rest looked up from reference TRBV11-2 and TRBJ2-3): EAGVAQSPRYKIIEKRQSVAFWCNPISGHATLYWYQQILGQGPKLLIQFQNNGVVDDSQLPKDRFSAERLKGVDSTLKIQPAKLEDSAVYLCASSPDRDTQYFGPGTRLTVL.

The CDR3 region is CASSPSATNTGELFF. The CDR3 DNA sequence: TGTGCCAGCAGTCCTAGCGCGACGAACACCGGGGAGCTGTTTTTT. This chain uses TRBV25-1 with TRBJ2-2; D is possibly TRBD2 (6 bases). This CDR3 is built from 15 residues. The germline V gene has CDR1 MGHDK and CDR2 SYGVNS. The germline V and J ends were trimmed by 5 bases and 0 bases, with 10 bases remaining between them.

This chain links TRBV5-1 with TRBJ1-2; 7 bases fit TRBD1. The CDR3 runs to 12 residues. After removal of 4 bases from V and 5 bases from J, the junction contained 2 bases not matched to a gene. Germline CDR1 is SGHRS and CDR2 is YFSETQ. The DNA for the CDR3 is TGCGCCAGCAGCGGGGACAGTTATGGCTACACCTTC. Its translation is CASSGDSYGYTF.

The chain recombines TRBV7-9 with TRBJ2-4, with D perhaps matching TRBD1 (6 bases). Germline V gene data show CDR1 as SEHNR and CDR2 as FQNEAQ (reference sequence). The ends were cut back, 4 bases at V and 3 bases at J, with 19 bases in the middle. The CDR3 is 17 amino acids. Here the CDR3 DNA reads TGTGCCAGCAGCTCCCCGGTAGGGGGTCTGGGCAAAAACATTCAGTACTTC. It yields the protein CASSSPVGGLGKNIQYF.

Written as DNA, the CDR3 is TGTGCCAGCTCACCCGGACTAGCGGGAGGCACCGGGGAGCTGTTTTTT. Translation: CASSPGLAGGTGELFF. This sequence joins TRBV18 and TRBJ2-2; TRBD2 aligns across 14 bases. J gave up 4 bases and V 3 bases, and 1 base lay outside the gene matches. CDR3 size: 16 residues. CDR1 is KGHSH, CDR2 LQKENI, per germline. The complete variable domain, with remaining parts taken from reference TRBV18 and TRBJ2-2, reads NAGVMQNPRHLVRRRGQEARLRCSPMKGHSHVYWYRQLPEEGLKFMVYLQKENIIDESGMPKERFSAEFPKEGPSILRIQQVVRGDSAAYFCASSPGLAGGTGELFFGEGSRLTVL.